Each of the 2 T cell receptor beta chains below was sequenced from the same sample in a study of CD8+ T cells in alopecia areata. Sequencing used cDNA as its template, made by extracting RNA and reverse transcribing it. Here immunoSEQ multiplex PCR was the method, and the copy in TCRdb shows in-frame clones only, minus some. Here the sample spans about 270,000 clones, 45% to 70% being singletons. Regarding treatment: oral pan-JAK inhibitor, 5-10 mg twice daily. Sequencing used CD4+ T cells sorted from blood, obtained around week 54, from a patient treated with tofacitinib. Source of these receptors: a human donor with alopecia areata.

V usage is TRBV9 and J usage is TRBJ2-2; D call uncertain. The germline V gene encodes CDR1 SGDLS and CDR2 YYNGEE. V lost 3 bases and J 4 bases, leaving 7 bases between the germline ends. This CDR3 has 13 amino acids. The chain's CDR3 is CASSGTATGELFF. In DNA form, the CDR3 reads TGTGCCAGCAGCGGGACGGCCACCGGGGAGCTGTTTTTT.

V and J are TRBV29-1 and TRBJ2-7; 8 bases match TRBD1. The CDR3 has 15 residues. Germline V CDR1 and CDR2: SQVTM, ANQGSEA. V was clipped by 0 bases and J by 4 bases; unmatched bases: 8. CDR3 residues: CSVEDRIRGPYEQYF. The CDR3 DNA sequence: TGCAGCGTTGAAGATCGGATCAGGGGGCCATACGAGCAGTACTTC.